This T cell receptor beta chain emerged from a study of blood T cell repertoires in COVID-19. Trimming cost V 2 bases and J 4 bases; bases outside gene matches: 12. The CDR3 runs to 17 residues. Germline V gene lookup returns CDR1 MDHEN and CDR2 SYDVKM. Clones were read by immunoSEQ multiplex PCR, and TCRdb kept only the in-frame ones, dropping some. The sample has about 320,000 clones; approximately 90% are singletons. The rearrangement links TRBV28 to TRBJ1-2, with 8 bases lining up with TRBD1. The receptor was isolated from a woman in her late teens or twenties who had recovered from COVID-19. The specimen was PBMCs or T cells enriched from blood (not recorded which). This CDR3 reads CASSLGTGGGVSYGYTF. The CDR3 DNA reads as TGTGCCAGCAGTTTAGGAACAGGGGGGGGCGTTAGCTATGGCTACACCTTC.